The 19 T cell receptor beta chains below were found in one sample sequenced in a study of CD8+CD57+ T cells in acquired aplastic anemia. According to the study, genomic DNA was the template for TCR beta VDJ and CDR3 profiling. TCRdb re-called the reads through MiXCR, storing one row per CDR3 protein. The sample comprises about 180,000 distinct CDR3 sequences, roughly three fifths of which are singletons, and more than 40% rests with the top ten. Patients selected for sequencing had displayed CD8+CD57+ cell expansion by flow cytometry. Sequenced input: sorted CD4+, CD8+, or CD8+CD57+ T cells (not recorded which) from PBMCs. The receptors come from a human donor with aplastic anemia.

This sequence joins TRBV7-4 and TRBJ2-7, with a tentative D call TRBD1 (8 bases). V shed 5 bases and J shed 9 bases, with 20 bases lying between them. Germline assignment: CDR1 SGHVT and CDR2 SQSDAQ. This CDR3 comprises 14 residues. The CDR3 nucleotides are TGTGCCAGCAGCCCACAGGGGGGGTCCCTGGGGCAGTACTTC. Translating gives CASSPQGGSLGQYF.

The rearrangement uses TRBV15 and TRBJ1-3; D perhaps matches TRBD1 (5 bases). The germline gives CDR1 LNHNV, CDR2 YYDKDF (reference sequence). This CDR3 is built from 18 residues. V was clipped by 3 bases and J by 0 bases, with 18 bases between them. The CDR3: CATSSGTGTRSSGNTIYF. CDR3 nucleotide sequence: TGTGCCACCAGCAGTGGAACCGGGACGCGGTCCTCTGGAAACACCATATATTTT.

The chain uses TRBV12-3 or TRBV12-4 and TRBJ2-1; TRBD2 aligns across 8 bases. With 5 bases clipped from V and 7 bases from J, the junction kept 4 bases outside the gene matches. The CDR3 has 13 amino acids. The CDR3 sequence: CASSRGLVNEQFF. The CDR3 DNA is TGTGCCAGCAGTCGGGGACTAGTTAATGAGCAGTTCTTC.

This clonotype was picked up a small number of times. The chain joins TRBV7-2 to TRBJ1-5, with D unresolved. This CDR3 contains 15 residues. CDR1 and CDR2 (germline): SGHTA, FQGNSA. V lost 5 bases and J 0 bases, leaving 11 bases between the germline ends. CDR3 protein: CASSLYGDSNQPQHF. The DNA for the CDR3 is TGTGCCAGCAGCCTATACGGTGATAGCAATCAGCCCCAGCATTTT.

This chain uses TRBV20-1 with TRBJ2-5; maybe TRBD1 (5 bases). With 0 bases removed from V and 4 bases from J, the gap between germline ends came to 24 bases. There are 18 residues in the CDR3. Germline V gene data show CDR1 as DFQATT and CDR2 as SNEGSKA (reference sequence). The CDR3 sequence: CSARDSHYRVRVGETQYF. The CDR3 DNA reads as TGCAGTGCTAGAGATTCCCACTACCGGGTCAGGGTGGGAGAGACCCAGTACTTC.

CDR3 DNA: TGTGCCATCAGCGGGACACCAGTCAGCTACGAGCAGTACTTC. Protein: CAISGTPVSYEQYF. The V gene is TRBV10-3, the J gene TRBJ2-7, with a tentative D call TRBD1 (6 bases). V lost 6 bases to trimming and J lost 3 bases, with 15 bases between them. This CDR3 contains 14 residues. The germline V gene has CDR1 ENHRY and CDR2 SYGVKD.

The chain has TRBV7-6 and TRBJ1-6; D gene uncertain. The V and J ends lost 1 base and 10 bases respectively, with 8 bases between them. Germline V lookup: CDR1 SGHVS, CDR2 FNYEAQ. This CDR3 contains 13 residues. The CDR3 is CASSLGAGSPLHF. The CDR3 DNA reads TGTGCCAGCAGCTTAGGCGCGGGATCACCCCTCCACTTT.

The chain recombines TRBV7-9 with TRBJ1-2, with D unresolved. Germline-derived CDR1 and CDR2 are SEHNR and FQNEAQ (reference sequence). This CDR3 contains 11 residues. V was pared by 4 bases and J by 7 bases, with 7 bases between. CDR3 sequence reads: CASSYSSGYTF. CDR3 in DNA: TGTGCCAGCAGCTACAGTTCTGGCTACACCTTC. Using reference TRBV7-9 and TRBJ1-2 for the parts outside the CDR3, the full variable domain is DTGVSQNPRHKITKRGQNVTFRCDPISEHNRLYWYRQTLGQGPEFLTYFQNEAQLEKSRLLSDRFSAERPKGSFSTLEIQRTEQGDSAMYLCASSYSSGYTFGSGTRLTVV.

This clonotype turned up a few times. The V call is TRBV7-8, the J call TRBJ1-1; 7 nucleotides align to TRBD1. V shed 5 bases and J 0 bases; nucleotides not matched to a gene: 3. CDR1 is SGHVS and CDR2 is FQNEAQ in the germline V gene. The CDR3 extends over 14 amino acids. The CDR3 is CASSLDRVNTEAFF. Written as DNA, the CDR3 is TGTGCCAGCAGCCTCGACAGGGTGAACACTGAAGCTTTCTTT.

Turning to this clonotype: An end of the junction does not agree with germline; a read error may underlie this. The V and J genes are TRBV3-1 and TRBJ2-5; 11 bases map to TRBD1. CDR1 is LGHDT and CDR2 is YNNKEL in the germline V gene (reference sequence). CDR3 size: 15 residues. CDR3 residues: CASSQGTGGEETQYF. The DNA for the CDR3 is TGTGCCAGCAGCCAAGGGACAGGGGGCGAAGAGACTCAGTACTTC.

The V gene is TRBV6-5, the J gene TRBJ2-7, with TRBD2 matching over 9 bases. This CDR3 contains 14 residues. Germline-derived CDR1 and CDR2 are MNHEY and SVGAGI. V gave up 2 bases and J gave up 5 bases; unmatched junction bases: 4. CDR3 nucleotide sequence: TGTGCCAGCAGTTACCTGGCGGGAGGGCACGAGCAGTACTTC. Translated: CASSYLAGGHEQYF.

This clonotype was picked up many times. The chain combines TRBV5-1 with TRBJ1-1; D is unresolved. Germline-derived CDR1 and CDR2 are SGHRS and YFSETQ. V was cut by 2 bases and J by 0 bases, with 8 bases left in between. The CDR3 runs 14 residues. As DNA, the CDR3 is TGCGCCAGCAGCTTAGGCCTCCTGAACACTGAAGCTTTCTTT. Amino acid sequence: CASSLGLLNTEAFF.

This clonotype showed up many times. The chain links TRBV20-1 to TRBJ2-7, with D perhaps matching TRBD2 (6 bases). Trimming took off 4 bases at V and 2 bases at J, with 9 bases between the two ends. Germline values: CDR1 DFQATT, CDR2 SNEGSKA (reference sequence). CDR3 length equals 12 residues. CDR3 protein: CSAIWGAYEQYF. CDR3 nucleotide sequence: TGCAGTGCTATATGGGGGGCCTACGAGCAGTACTTC.

There are many counts of this clonotype. V gene TRBV19 combines with J gene TRBJ2-7; D unresolved. Germline assignment: CDR1 LNHDA and CDR2 SQIVND (reference sequence). This CDR3 is 11 amino acids long. V dropped 1 base and J dropped 4 bases, with 2 bases sitting between them. In DNA, the CDR3 is TGTGCCAGTAGTATAGGGTACGAGCAGTACTTC. It specifies CASSIGYEQYF.

The CDR3 is CATSAVGSHEQYF. The CDR3, as DNA: TGTGCCACCAGTGCGGTAGGGTCGCACGAGCAGTACTTC. V usage is TRBV24-1 and J usage is TRBJ2-7; D is uncertain. V lost 5 bases and J 5 bases, leaving 12 bases between the germline ends. The V gene's germline CDR1 is KGHDR and CDR2 SFDVKD. The CDR3 length is 13 residues.

This clonotype was seen a handful of times. The V gene is TRBV19, the J gene TRBJ1-1, with D unclear. Germline loops: CDR1 LNHDA, CDR2 SQIVND (reference sequence). CDR3 length equals 13 residues. V was shortened by 2 bases and J by 0 bases, with 4 bases between the two germline ends. Written as DNA, the CDR3 is TGTGCCAGTAGTATAACGGTGAACACTGAAGCTTTCTTT. It yields the protein CASSITVNTEAFF.

V gene TRBV29-1 combines with J gene TRBJ2-1, with D possibly matching TRBD2 (7 bases). This CDR3 region has 15 residues. Germline loops: CDR1 SQVTM, CDR2 ANQGSEA. V was trimmed by 4 bases and J by 1 base, leaving 14 bases between them. DNA of the CDR3: TGCAGCGTTGTGGGGGGGGCAGGATCCTACAATGAGCAGTTCTTC. It yields the protein CSVVGGAGSYNEQFF.

V gene TRBV7-8 combines with J gene TRBJ1-2, with D possibly matching TRBD1 (5 bases). Germline lookup yields CDR1 SGHVS and CDR2 FQNEAQ. The V and J ends lost 7 bases and 8 bases respectively, with 14 bases between them. This CDR3 is built from 12 residues. The CDR3: CASTIGGGGYTF. The CDR3 nucleotides read TGTGCCAGCACCATTGGGGGGGGAGGCTACACCTTC. Variable domain in full (rest from reference TRBV7-8 and TRBJ1-2): GAGVSQSPRYKVAKRGQDVALRCDPISGHVSLFWYQQALGQGPEFLTYFQNEAQLDKSGLPSDRFFAERPEGSVSTLKIQRTQQEDSAVYLCASTIGGGGYTFGSGTRLTVV.

The genes are TRBV5-1 and TRBJ2-3; 9 bases match TRBD1. The CDR3 sequence is 16 residues long. Germline-derived CDR1 and CDR2 are SGHRS and YFSETQ. V lost 3 bases and J lost 4; bases outside the gene matches: 9. The CDR3, as DNA: TGCGCCAGCAGCTCCAAAAGGACAGGGGCCGCAGATACGCAGTATTTT. Translating gives CASSSKRTGAADTQYF.